These T cell receptor beta chains were read from a single sample in a study of control samples from healthy donors and cancer patients. The data were produced by immunoSEQ multiplex PCR, yet TCRdb's version contains in-frame clones alone and is incomplete. The sample records approximately 160,000 clones, roughly 90% being singletons. Sequenced input: blood. The origin of the receptors is a woman in her twenties or thirties in good health. The conserved cysteine and the conserved F or W are not part of the CDR3 here.

CDR3,V,J
ASSQPGGSYFENYGYT,TRBV4-2,TRBJ1-2
ASSSLDGREREQY,TRBV28,TRBJ2-7
ASSSSFYEQY,TRBV7-9,TRBJ2-7
ASSLSVGAATGELF,TRBV5-1,TRBJ2-2
ASSIERNTEAF,TRBV19,TRBJ1-1
ASSLLLNEKLF,TRBV5-6,TRBJ1-4
ASSIAQGANEQF,TRBV19,TRBJ2-1
ASCFGGYT,TRBV6-4,TRBJ1-2
ASSLTGGPSPLH,TRBV27,TRBJ1-6
ASSRYQETQY,TRBV7-2,TRBJ2-5
ASSQNPYSYEQY,TRBV7-2,TRBJ2-7
ASSLRGDLDTQY,TRBV11-3,TRBJ2-3
ASRLAGASDTQY,TRBV11-2,TRBJ2-3
ASSRRGVNTEAF,TRBV19,TRBJ1-1
ASSLGTVNSPLH,TRBV18,TRBJ1-6
ASSKETGANVLT,TRBV27,TRBJ2-6
ASSREADTQY,TRBV18,TRBJ2-3
ASSPATSGNEQF,TRBV5-1,TRBJ2-1
ASSLVVTGELF,TRBV5-6,TRBJ2-2
AWSGREKV,TRBV30,TRBJ2-7
ASSGGTDGDEQF,TRBV9,TRBJ2-1
ASRPVVRDEKLF,TRBV4-1,TRBJ1-4
ASRDRGVNEQF,TRBV5-8,TRBJ2-1
AWSSEQTDTQY,TRBV30,TRBJ2-3
ASSVAGQPEQY,TRBV9,TRBJ2-7
ASSPVLSDTQY,TRBV4-3,TRBJ2-3
ASSLSWANYNEQF,TRBV7-3,TRBJ2-1
ASSRTSGSEF,TRBV6-2/TRBV6-3,TRBJ2-1
ASSSGQNNQPQH,TRBV7-6,TRBJ1-5
ASSYQGLYEQY,TRBV28,TRBJ2-7
ASSSEGGTSPLH,TRBV6-5,TRBJ1-6
ASSLGYRDYEQY,TRBV7-2,TRBJ2-7
ASSLRYEQF,TRBV28,TRBJ2-1
ASSESWSGTEAF,TRBV25-1,TRBJ1-1
ASSLGPEGRVSYEQY,TRBV5-1,TRBJ2-7
AWSVLGQGAEAF,TRBV30,TRBJ1-1
ASSQVVRRDLSYEQY,TRBV3-1/TRBV3-2,TRBJ2-7
ASSQGLAGTTYNEQF,TRBV4-1,TRBJ2-1
ASSSGTGLEKLF,TRBV5-1,TRBJ1-4
ASSRTGLFT,TRBV6-5,TRBJ1-2
ASSVAPNPRGHGYT,TRBV9,TRBJ1-2
ASSFEEGAQH,TRBV5-6,TRBJ1-5
ASSLRRGLSEQY,TRBV11-2,TRBJ2-7
ASSLMGQGDTEAF,TRBV5-1,TRBJ1-1
ASSLVNDRNTEAF,TRBV5-1,TRBJ1-1
ASSERQSNSPLH,TRBV2,TRBJ1-6
ASSYATSATGELF,TRBV6-5,TRBJ2-2
ASRQGSYNEQF,TRBV2,TRBJ2-1
ASSPLIPAGGPGDEQF,TRBV5-6,TRBJ2-1
ASTPGSGNEQF,TRBV6-5,TRBJ2-1
ASSTSGNSYEQY,TRBV7-3,TRBJ2-7
ASSESTTGKYGYT,TRBV6-1,TRBJ1-2
ASSSGLAGNEQF,TRBV28,TRBJ2-1
ASSPADNEQF,TRBV9,TRBJ2-1